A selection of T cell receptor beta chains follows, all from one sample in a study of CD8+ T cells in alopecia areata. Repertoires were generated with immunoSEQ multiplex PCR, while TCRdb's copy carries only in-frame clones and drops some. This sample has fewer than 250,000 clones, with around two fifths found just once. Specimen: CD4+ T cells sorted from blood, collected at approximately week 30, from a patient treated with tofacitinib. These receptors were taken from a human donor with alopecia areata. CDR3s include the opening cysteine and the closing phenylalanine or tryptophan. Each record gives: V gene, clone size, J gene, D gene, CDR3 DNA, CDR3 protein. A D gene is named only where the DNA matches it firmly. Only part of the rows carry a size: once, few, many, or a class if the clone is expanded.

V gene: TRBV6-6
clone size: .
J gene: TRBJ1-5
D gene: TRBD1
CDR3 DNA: TGTGCCAGCAGTTACCAGAGACAGGGGGACAGTCAGCCCCAGCATTTT
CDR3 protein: CASSYQRQGDSQPQHF

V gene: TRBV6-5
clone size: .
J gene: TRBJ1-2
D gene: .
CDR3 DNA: TGTGCCAGCAGCCGCGGTACCAGGGTCAACTATGGCTACACCTTC
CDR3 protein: CASSRGTRVNYGYTF

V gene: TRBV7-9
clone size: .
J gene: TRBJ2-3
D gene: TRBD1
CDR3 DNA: TGTGCCAGCAGCCGCCCGGGACAGGGGGCAGATACGCAGTATTTT
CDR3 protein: CASSRPGQGADTQYF

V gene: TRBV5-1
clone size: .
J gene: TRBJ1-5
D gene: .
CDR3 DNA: TGCGCCAGCAGCCCCGACAGCTCGAATCAGCCCCAGCATTTT
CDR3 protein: CASSPDSSNQPQHF

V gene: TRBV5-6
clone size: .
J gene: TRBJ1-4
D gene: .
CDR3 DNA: TGTGCCAGCAGCTTGTGGGTTACCGGTAATGAAAAACTGTTTTTT
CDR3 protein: CASSLWVTGNEKLFF

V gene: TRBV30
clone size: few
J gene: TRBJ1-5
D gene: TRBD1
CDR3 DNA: TGTGCCTGGAGCTACGGGGACAGATTTAGCAATCAGCCCCAGCATTTT
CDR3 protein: CAWSYGDRFSNQPQHF

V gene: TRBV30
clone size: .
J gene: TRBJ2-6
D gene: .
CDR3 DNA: TGTGCCTGGAGCGGCGGGGTCTCTGGGGCCAACGTCCTGACTTTC
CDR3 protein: CAWSGGVSGANVLTF

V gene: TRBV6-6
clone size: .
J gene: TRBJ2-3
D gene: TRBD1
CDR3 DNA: TGTGCCAGCAGTGGACAGGGAAGTGCGACAGATACGCAGTATTTT
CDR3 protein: CASSGQGSATDTQYF

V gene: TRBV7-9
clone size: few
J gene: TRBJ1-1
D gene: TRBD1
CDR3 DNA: TGTGCCAGCGCAGGGGGGGCGGGCACTGAAGCTTTCTTT
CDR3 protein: CASAGGAGTEAFF

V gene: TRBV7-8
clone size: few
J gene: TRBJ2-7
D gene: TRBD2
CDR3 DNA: TGTGCCAGCAGCTTATCCGGTCTAGCGGGAATCTACGAGCAGTACTTC
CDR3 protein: CASSLSGLAGIYEQYF

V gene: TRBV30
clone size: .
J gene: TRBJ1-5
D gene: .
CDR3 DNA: TGTGCCTGGAGTGTCGGGACTCTGGGTGTGGAGCCCCAGCATTTT
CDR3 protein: CAWSVGTLGVEPQHF

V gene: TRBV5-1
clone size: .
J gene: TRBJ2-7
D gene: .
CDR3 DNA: TGCGCCAGCAGCCTCGACGGCATATCCTCCTACGAGCAGTACTTC
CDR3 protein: CASSLDGISSYEQYF

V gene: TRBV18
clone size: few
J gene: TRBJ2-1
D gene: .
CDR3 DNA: TGTGCCAGCTCACCTCTATCGAGAAACAATGAGCAGTTCTTC
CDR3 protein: CASSPLSRNNEQFF

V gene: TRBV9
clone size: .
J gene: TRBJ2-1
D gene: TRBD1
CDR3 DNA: TGTGCCAGCAGCGTAGGTCAGGGGGCCTACAATGAGCAGTTCTTC
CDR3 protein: CASSVGQGAYNEQFF

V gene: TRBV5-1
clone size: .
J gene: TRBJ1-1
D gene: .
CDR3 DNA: TGCGCCAGCAGCTTATCTCCCAACACTGAAGCTTTCTTT
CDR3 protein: CASSLSPNTEAFF

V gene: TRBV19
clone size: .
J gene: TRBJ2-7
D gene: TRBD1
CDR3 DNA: TGTGCCAGTAGTCCCTCGGGTAAGGACAGGGGGCTCTACGAGCAGTACTTC
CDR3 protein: CASSPSGKDRGLYEQYF

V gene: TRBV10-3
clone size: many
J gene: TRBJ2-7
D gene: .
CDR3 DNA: TGTGCCATCAGTGAGTCCGTGGTGCAGTACTTC
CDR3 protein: CAISESVVQYF

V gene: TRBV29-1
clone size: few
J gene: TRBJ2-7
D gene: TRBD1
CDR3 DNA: TGCAGCGCCCCCACGAGGGGACAGGGGGCCGGTGAGCAGTACTTC
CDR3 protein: CSAPTRGQGAGEQYF

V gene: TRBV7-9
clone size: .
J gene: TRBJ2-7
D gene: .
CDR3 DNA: TGTGCCAGCAGGGGCCGGTCCCCCTACGAGCAGTACTTC
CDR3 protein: CASRGRSPYEQYF

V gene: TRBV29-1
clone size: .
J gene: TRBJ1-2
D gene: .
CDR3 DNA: TGCAGCGTGCCCCTGGGGTCAGGGTCGGATCATAGACATGGCTACACCTTC
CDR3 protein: CSVPLGSGSDHRHGYTF

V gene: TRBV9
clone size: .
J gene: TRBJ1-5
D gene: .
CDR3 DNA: TGTGCCAGCAGCTTCGGCGCGGGCCAGCCCCAGCATTTT
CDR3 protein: CASSFGAGQPQHF

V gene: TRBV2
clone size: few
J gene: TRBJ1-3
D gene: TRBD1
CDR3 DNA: TGTGCCAGCAGTGACCGACAGGGCTGGGACACCATATATTTT
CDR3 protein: CASSDRQGWDTIYF

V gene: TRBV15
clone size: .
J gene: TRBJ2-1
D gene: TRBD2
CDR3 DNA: TGTGCCACCAGCACGCGACTAGCGGGGGGCTACAATGAGCAGTTCTTC
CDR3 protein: CATSTRLAGGYNEQFF

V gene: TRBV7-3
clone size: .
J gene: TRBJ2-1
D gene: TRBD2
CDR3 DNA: TGTGCCAGCCGCCTCGGCGGGAGCTACAATGAGCAGTTCTTC
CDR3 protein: CASRLGGSYNEQFF

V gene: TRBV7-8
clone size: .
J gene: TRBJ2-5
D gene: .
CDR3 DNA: TGTGCCAGCAGCCCCCGGAGTGCTCGAGAGACCCAGTACTTC
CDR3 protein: CASSPRSARETQYF

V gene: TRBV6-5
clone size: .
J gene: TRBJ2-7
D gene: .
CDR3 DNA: TGTGCCAGCAGTTACCAGGGGTACGAGCAGTACTTC
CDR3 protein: CASSYQGYEQYF

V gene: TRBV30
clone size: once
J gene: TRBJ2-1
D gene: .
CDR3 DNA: TGTGCCTGGAGTGTACAAATCAATGAGCAGTTCTTC
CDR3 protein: CAWSVQINEQFF

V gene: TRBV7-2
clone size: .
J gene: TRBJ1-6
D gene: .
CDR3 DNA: TGTGCCAGCAGCCCACGCGGGAGCTCCTATAATTCACCCCTCCACTTT
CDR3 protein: CASSPRGSSYNSPLHF

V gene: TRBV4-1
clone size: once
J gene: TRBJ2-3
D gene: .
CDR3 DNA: TGCGCCAGCAGCCAAGTAGTAAGGGAGTACACAGATACGCAGTATTTT
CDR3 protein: CASSQVVREYTDTQYF

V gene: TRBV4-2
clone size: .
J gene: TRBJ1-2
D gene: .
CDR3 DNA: TGTGCCAGCAGCCAAGGGCTCAGGGGAACTAACTATGGCTACACCTTC
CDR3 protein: CASSQGLRGTNYGYTF

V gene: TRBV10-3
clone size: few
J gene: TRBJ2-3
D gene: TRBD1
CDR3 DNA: TGTGCCATCAGCCTCCAGGGGGCTCTGACAGATACGCAGTATTTT
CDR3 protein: CAISLQGALTDTQYF

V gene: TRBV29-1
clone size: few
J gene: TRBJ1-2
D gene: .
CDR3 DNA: TGCAGCGTTATCACCGGGACAAATGGCTACACCTTC
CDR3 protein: CSVITGTNGYTF

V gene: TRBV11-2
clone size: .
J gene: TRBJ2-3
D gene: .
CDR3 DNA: TGTGCCAGCAGCTTATACGCTGATACGCAGTATTTT
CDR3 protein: CASSLYADTQYF

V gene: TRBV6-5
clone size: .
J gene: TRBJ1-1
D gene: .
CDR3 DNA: TGTGCCAGCAGCGACCAAGGGGCAGGTAGTAAGATGGCTTTCTTT
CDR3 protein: CASSDQGAGSKMAFF

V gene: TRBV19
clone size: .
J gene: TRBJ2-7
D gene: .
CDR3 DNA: TGTGCCAGTAGTATAGGACGCTCCTACGAGCAGTACTTC
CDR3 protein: CASSIGRSYEQYF

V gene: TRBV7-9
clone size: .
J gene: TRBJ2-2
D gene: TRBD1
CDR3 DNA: TGTGCCAGCAGCCAGATCCACAGGGGGCGCGATGCGAACACCGGGGAGCTGTTTTTT
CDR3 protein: CASSQIHRGRDANTGELFF

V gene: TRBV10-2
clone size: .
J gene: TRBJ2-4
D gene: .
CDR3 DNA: TGCGCCAGCAGTGAGTCGCTTGTCCAAAACATTCAGTACTTC
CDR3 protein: CASSESLVQNIQYF

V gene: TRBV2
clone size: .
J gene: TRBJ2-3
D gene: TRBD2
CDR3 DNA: TGTGCCAGCAGTCCTAGCGGGATGGCAGATACGCAGTATTTT
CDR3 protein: CASSPSGMADTQYF

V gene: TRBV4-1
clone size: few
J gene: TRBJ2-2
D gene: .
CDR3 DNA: TGCGCCAGCAGCCAAGTTCGCCTAGTCTTGGCCGGGGAGCTGTTTTTT
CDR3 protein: CASSQVRLVLAGELFF

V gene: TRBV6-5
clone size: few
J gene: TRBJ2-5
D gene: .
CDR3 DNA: TGTGCCAGCAGTTACCCAAGCGGAAAACAAGAGACCCAGTACTTC
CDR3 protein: CASSYPSGKQETQYF

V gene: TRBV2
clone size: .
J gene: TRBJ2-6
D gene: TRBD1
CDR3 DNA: TGTGCCAGACAACGGGACAGATATGTGTCTGGGGCCAACGTCCTGACTTTC
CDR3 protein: CARQRDRYVSGANVLTF

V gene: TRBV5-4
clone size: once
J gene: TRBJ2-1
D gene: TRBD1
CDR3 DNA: TGTGCCAGCAGCGGGACAGTCAGCTCCTACAATGAGCAGTTCTTC
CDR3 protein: CASSGTVSSYNEQFF

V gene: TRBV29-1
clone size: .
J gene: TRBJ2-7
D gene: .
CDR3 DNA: TGCACCACATATCGGGGACTCTACTACGAGCAGTACTTC
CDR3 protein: CTTYRGLYYEQYF

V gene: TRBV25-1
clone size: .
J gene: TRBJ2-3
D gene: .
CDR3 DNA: TGTGCCAGCAGTGACTGGGACTCCACAGATACGCAGTATTTT
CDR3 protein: CASSDWDSTDTQYF

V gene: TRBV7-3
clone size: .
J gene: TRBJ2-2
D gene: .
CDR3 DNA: TGTGCCAGCAGCTTAGGGAGAACCGGGGAGCTGTTTTTT
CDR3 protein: CASSLGRTGELFF

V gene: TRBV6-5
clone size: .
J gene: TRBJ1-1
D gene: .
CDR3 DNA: TGTGCCAGCAGGCGGCCCAGCAAGGCTGAAGCTTTCTTT
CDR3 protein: CASRRPSKAEAFF

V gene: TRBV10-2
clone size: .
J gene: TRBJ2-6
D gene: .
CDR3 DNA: TGCGCCAGCGCGAAAGGGGCCTCTGGGGCCAACGTCCTGACTTTC
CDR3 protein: CASAKGASGANVLTF

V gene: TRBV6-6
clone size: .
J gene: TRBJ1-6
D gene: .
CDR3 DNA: TGTGCCAGCACAGGCAGGGCCAATTCACCCCTCCACTTT
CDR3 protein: CASTGRANSPLHF

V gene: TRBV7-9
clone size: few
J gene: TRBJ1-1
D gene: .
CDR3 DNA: TGTGCCAGCAGCTCCCAGATGAGGCAGAACACTGAAGCTTTCTTT
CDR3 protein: CASSSQMRQNTEAFF

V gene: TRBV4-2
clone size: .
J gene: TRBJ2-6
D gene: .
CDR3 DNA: TGTGCCAGCAGCCAAGAGACCGGCACACATAGCTCTGGGGCCAACGTCCTGACTTTC
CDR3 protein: CASSQETGTHSSGANVLTF